Sequencing of this TCR beta chain was carried out in a study of blood T cell repertoires in COVID-19 (dated by TCRdb to between 2020 and 2021). Notes on the research overall: The collaborator samples originated in the United States, Italy and Spain and spanned the acute and convalescent phases of COVID-19. The material from the prospective study consisted of cDNA or gDNA derived from T cells, B-cell-depleted T cells, or PBMCs. The dataset comprised deeply sampled blood TCRbeta repertoires from subjects exposed to, actively infected with, or recovered from COVID-19. The repertoires were made available in a free public database intended to serve as a resource for research on the immune response to SARS-CoV-2. Samples came from the ongoing ImmuneRACE study (first 160 participants) plus 1,254 subjects from 6 global collaborators. Nearly every sample came with metadata listing a de-identified subject ID, COVID-19 status, age in years and sex. Where available, HLA class I and class II types were obtained from metadata supplied by the sample provider rather than from assay-based typing.

Concerning this clone itself: What antigen it recognizes has not been identified. Per-base quality was not reported, and no clone a single base away is much larger than it.

In the germline V gene, CDR1 corresponds to MGHDK and CDR2 to SYGVNS. After removal of 6 bases from V and 5 bases from J, the junction retains 10 bases not matched to a gene. Measured from the cysteine to the phenylalanine, the CDR3 is 16 residues long. Only the CDR3 DNA is retained, 48 bases long and in frame from the first base. TCRbeta CDR3 regions were amplified from genomic DNA using the immunoSEQ Assay, a bias-controlled multiplex PCR. From the authors' description of their analysis: Nucleated cell counts per sample were estimated from amplification of reference gene primers within the assay. To quantify the absolute abundance of each unique TCRbeta CDR3 rearrangement, sequence reads were collapsed and filtered. Productive Simpson clonality was computed per sample as the square root of Simpson's diversity index over productive rearrangements. TCRdb obtained this table from immuneACCESS and retained in-frame rearrangements with V and J assigned. These tables miss some clones; where compared with another copy, unresolved V genes account for less than half of the shortfall, and the remainder is unexplained. From that table come the V and J calls and clone size; the DNA was used to work out D and trimming. The table for this sample lists 50,000 or so clones; roughly 84% of them were counted only once. The ten largest make up roughly 55% of the sample.

What the authors observed across the whole study: Clinical and demographic metadata were provided uncurated, with the amount varying by source and participant.

Whole blood was collected in K2EDTA tubes by collaborating institutions according to the institutions' own protocols. For TCRbeta analysis, collaborators shipped samples as frozen whole blood, isolated PBMCs, or DNA extracted from either of those sample types. The sequencing input was peripheral blood. This chain is built from TRBV25-1 and TRBJ2-2, with 9 bases matching TRBD1. This receptor was taken from a man between 65 and 79 years old with acute or convalescent COVID-19. The CDR3 reads as follows: CASSQGGQGSTGELFF. Read as DNA, the sequence is TGTGCCAGCAGCCAAGGGGGACAGGGAAGTACCGGGGAGCTGTTTTTT. Joined to the reference TRBV25-1 and TRBJ2-2 proteins, this CDR3 gives the full variable domain: EADIYQTPRYLVIGTGKKITLECSQTMGHDKMYWYQQDPGMELHLIHYSYGVNSTEKGDLSSESTVSRIRTEHFPLTLESARPSHTSQYLCASSQGGQGSTGELFFGEGSRLTVL.